A single sample is the source of the 17 T cell receptor beta chains below, sequenced in a study of blood T cell repertoires in COVID-19. Method: immunoSEQ multiplex PCR; TCRdb's copy keeps in-frame clones and lacks some. This sample carries roughly 230,000 clones, about 90% of them seen once, and the ten largest clones take around 2.3%. Sequenced: peripheral blood. These TCRs come from a woman aged 60-75 years with COVID-19, enrolled during active disease.

The CDR3 bases are TGTGCCAGCAGCCGGGGGCAGGGGAGTAGGAGCAATCAGCCCCAGCATTTT. Translating gives CASSRGQGSRSNQPQHF. This chain joins TRBV14 and TRBJ1-5, with a possible D match to TRBD1 (6 bases). From germline, CDR1 is SGHDN and CDR2 FVKESK. V was shortened by 4 bases and J by 1 base, with 17 bases between the two germline ends. CDR3 length: 17 residues.

The chain is built from TRBV5-4 and TRBJ1-1, with D possibly TRBD1 on 5 matching bases. CDR3 length: 14 amino acids. Looked up from germline, CDR1 is SGHNT and CDR2 is YYREEE (reference sequence). V lost 1 base, J lost 4 bases, and 11 bases lay in between. The CDR3 sequence: CASSLWGDGTEAFF. Here the CDR3 DNA reads TGTGCCAGCAGCTTGTGGGGGGACGGCACTGAAGCTTTCTTT.

The chain uses TRBV11-2 and TRBJ1-1; D is unresolved. Germline CDR1 reads SGHAT; CDR2 reads FQNNGV. Trimming took 4 bases from V and 1 from J, leaving 10 bases between them. This CDR3 has 14 amino acids. The CDR3 nucleotides are TGTGCCAGCAGCTACCGGGGTGCGAACACTGAAGCTTTCTTT. Its translation is CASSYRGANTEAFF.

On this clone itself: The germline gene is not matched at one end of the junction; a read error may be the cause. The chain recombines TRBV12-3 or TRBV12-4 with TRBJ1-2; D remains unclear. CDR3 size: 11 residues. CDR3 nucleotides: TGTGCCAGCAGTTCAACCCCCAGGATCTTCTTC. This translates into CASSSTPRIFF.

This chain links TRBV4-1 with TRBJ1-3; unclear D gene. CDR3 length: 14 residues. Deletions cut 0 bases from V and 9 bases from J, with 12 bases between. Germline V CDR1 and CDR2: MGHRA, YSYEKL. CDR3 DNA: TGCGCCAGCAGCCAAGATCGGGTCTTCGGCACCATATATTTT. Its translation is CASSQDRVFGTIYF.

In this sample, this clone turned up a few times. The chain couples TRBV10-3 to TRBJ2-6; 7 bases match TRBD1. CDR3 size: 14 residues. Germline V gene data show CDR1 as ENHRY and CDR2 as SYGVKD. V gave up 6 bases and J gave up 2 bases; unmatched junction bases: 1. CDR3 loop: CAISDRAGANVLTF. In DNA form, the CDR3 reads TGTGCCATCAGCGACAGGGCTGGGGCCAACGTCCTGACTTTC.

This clone was detected once. CDR3 loop: CASRHGGAMVDTQYF. CDR3 nucleotides: TGTGCCAGCAGGCACGGGGGGGCCATGGTAGATACGCAGTATTTT. The chain joins TRBV5-4 to TRBJ2-3; 8 bases agree with TRBD2. The ends lost 5 bases at V and 5 bases at J; junction bases unmatched: 10. The CDR3 contains 15 residues. Per the germline V gene, CDR1 is SGHNT and CDR2 is YYREEE (reference sequence).

The CDR3 nucleotides read TGTGCCAGTAGTATAGGTCTAAGAAGGGGATACAATGAGCAGTTCTTC. It translates to CASSIGLRRGYNEQFF. The chain uses TRBV19 and TRBJ2-1; D may be TRBD1 (5 bases). V lost 1 base and J lost 4, with 14 bases in between. The CDR3 sequence is 16 residues long. In germline, CDR1 is LNHDA, CDR2 SQIVND (reference sequence).

The chain uses TRBV3-1 (or the pseudogene TRBV3-2) and TRBJ2-7, with a possible D match to TRBD2 (5 bases). CDR3 size: 13 residues. The V and J ends lost 6 bases and 3 bases respectively, with 12 bases between them. Germline CDR1 reads LGHDT; CDR2 reads YNNKEL (reference sequence). Written as DNA, the CDR3 is TGTGCCAGCAGTTGGGTTCGGGGCTACGAGCAGTACTTC. This translates into CASSWVRGYEQYF.

In its sample, this clone was seen once. The V gene is TRBV20-1, the J gene TRBJ1-1; no reliable D call. V gave up 3 bases and J gave up 0 bases, with 11 bases separating them. The CDR3 totals 14 residues. Germline CDR1 is DFQATT and CDR2 is SNEGSKA (reference sequence). The CDR3 DNA sequence: TGCAGTGCTAGTCCCCCGGGTTTGAACACTGAAGCTTTCTTT. It encodes CSASPPGLNTEAFF.

V gene TRBV12-3 or TRBV12-4 combines with J gene TRBJ1-4, with D perhaps matching TRBD1 (6 bases). The CDR3 sequence is 13 residues long. V gave up 10 bases and J gave up 5 bases, with 14 bases separating them. CDR3 DNA sequence: TGTGCCAACCTGGACAGAAAGAATGAAAAACTGTTTTTT. This sequence encodes CANLDRKNEKLFF.

The chain combines TRBV19 with TRBJ1-1, with TRBD1 as a possible D gene (6 bases). V lost 6 bases, J lost 1 base, and 12 bases lay in between. Germline V gene sequence: CDR1 LNHDA, CDR2 SQIVND (reference sequence). There are 14 residues in the CDR3. The CDR3 region is CASRGWTANTEAFF. Here the CDR3 DNA reads TGTGCCAGTAGGGGCTGGACAGCGAACACTGAAGCTTTCTTT.

J is TRBJ2-1 and V is TRBV18, with 8 bases that match TRBD2. The CDR3 totals 18 residues. Germline values: CDR1 KGHSH, CDR2 LQKENI. V lost 2 bases and J lost 0; bases outside the gene matches: 9. DNA for the CDR3: TGTGCCAGCTCACCAACTACTATAGCGGGAAGCTCCTACAATGAGCAGTTCTTC. Translating gives CASSPTTIAGSSYNEQFF.

The rearrangement joins TRBV27 to TRBJ1-6; 9 bases align to TRBD1. J gave up 10 bases and V 6 bases, and 10 bases lay outside the gene matches. In germline, CDR1 is MNHEY, CDR2 SMNVEV (reference sequence). The CDR3 has 15 amino acids. The CDR3 loop reads CASSPRQGEFSPLHF. The CDR3 DNA reads TGTGCCAGCAGCCCCCGACAGGGGGAATTCTCACCCCTCCACTTT.

V usage is TRBV12-3 or TRBV12-4 and J usage is TRBJ1-1; maybe TRBD1 (5 bases). Trimming shortened V by 2 bases and J by 8 bases, and 9 bases separated the two germline ends. The CDR3 has 12 amino acids. CDR3 residues: CASSLPGMEAFF. The DNA for the CDR3 is TGTGCCAGCAGTTTACCAGGGATGGAAGCTTTCTTT.

Regarding this clone: This same CDR3 is encoded by further DNA sequences in the sample. The chain couples TRBV3-1 (or the pseudogene TRBV3-2) to TRBJ1-3; possibly TRBD1 for D (5 bases). The CDR3 has 16 residues. The V and J ends lost 1 base and 0 bases respectively, with 10 bases between them. Germline V gene data show CDR1 as LGHDT and CDR2 as YNNKEL (reference sequence). As DNA, the CDR3 is TGTGCCAGCAGCCAAGGGGGCCGGATCTCTGGAAACACCATATATTTT. Its protein is CASSQGGRISGNTIYF.

This chain uses TRBV5-5 with TRBJ2-4; D is unclear. Germline loops: CDR1 SGHKS, CDR2 YYEKEE (reference sequence). Trimming stripped 2 bases from V and 7 bases from J, with 4 bases between. There are 11 residues in the CDR3. CDR3 sequence: CASSFSNIQYF. CDR3 nucleotide sequence: TGTGCCAGCAGCTTTAGTAACATTCAGTACTTC.